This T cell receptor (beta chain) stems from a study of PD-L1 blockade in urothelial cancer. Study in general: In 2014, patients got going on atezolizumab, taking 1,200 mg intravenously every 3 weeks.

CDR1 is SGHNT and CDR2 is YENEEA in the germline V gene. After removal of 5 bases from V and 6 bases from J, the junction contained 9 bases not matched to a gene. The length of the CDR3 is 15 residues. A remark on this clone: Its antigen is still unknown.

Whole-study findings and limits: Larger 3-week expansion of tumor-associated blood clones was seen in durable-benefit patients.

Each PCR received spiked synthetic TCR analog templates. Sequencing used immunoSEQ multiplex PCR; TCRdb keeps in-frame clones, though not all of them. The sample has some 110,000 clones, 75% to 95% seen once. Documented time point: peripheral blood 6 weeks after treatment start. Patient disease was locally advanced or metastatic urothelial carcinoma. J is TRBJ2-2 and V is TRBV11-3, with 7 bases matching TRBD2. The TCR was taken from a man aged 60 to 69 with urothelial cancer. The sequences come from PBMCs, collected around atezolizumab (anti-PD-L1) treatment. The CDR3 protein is CASSPGLTTAGELFF. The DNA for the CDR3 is TGTGCCAGCAGCCCGGGACTAACCACCGCCGGGGAGCTGTTTTTT. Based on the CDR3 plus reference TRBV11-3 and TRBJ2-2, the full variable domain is EAGVVQSPRYKIIEKKQPVAFWCNPISGHNTLYWYLQNLGQGPELLIRYENEEAVDDSQLPKDRFSAERLKGVDSTLKIQPAELGDSAVYLCASSPGLTTAGELFFGEGSRLTVL.